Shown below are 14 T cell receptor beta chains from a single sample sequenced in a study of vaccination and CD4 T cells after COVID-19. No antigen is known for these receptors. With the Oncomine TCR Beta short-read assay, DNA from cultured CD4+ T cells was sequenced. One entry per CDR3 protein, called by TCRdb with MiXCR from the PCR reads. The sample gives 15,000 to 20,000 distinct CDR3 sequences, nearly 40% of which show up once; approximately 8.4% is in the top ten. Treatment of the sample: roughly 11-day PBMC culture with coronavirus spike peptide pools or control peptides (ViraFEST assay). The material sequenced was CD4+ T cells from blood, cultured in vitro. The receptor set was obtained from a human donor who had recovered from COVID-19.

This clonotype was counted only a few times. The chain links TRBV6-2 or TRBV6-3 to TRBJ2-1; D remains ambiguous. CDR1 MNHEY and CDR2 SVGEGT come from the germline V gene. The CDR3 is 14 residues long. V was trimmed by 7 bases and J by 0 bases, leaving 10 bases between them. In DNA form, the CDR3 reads TGTGCCAGCACGACGCGAAGCTCCTACAATGAGCAGTTCTTC. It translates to CASTTRSSYNEQFF.

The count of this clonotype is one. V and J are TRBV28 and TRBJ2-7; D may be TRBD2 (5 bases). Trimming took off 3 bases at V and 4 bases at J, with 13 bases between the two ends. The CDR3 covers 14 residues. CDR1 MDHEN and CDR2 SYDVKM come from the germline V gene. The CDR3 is CASSFDSSRYEQYF. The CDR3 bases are TGTGCCAGCAGTTTCGATTCTAGCAGGTACGAGCAGTACTTC.

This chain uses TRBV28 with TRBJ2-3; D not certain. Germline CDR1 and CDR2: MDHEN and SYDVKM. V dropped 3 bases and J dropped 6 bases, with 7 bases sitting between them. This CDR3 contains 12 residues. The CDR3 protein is CASSFKVDTQYF. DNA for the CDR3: TGTGCCAGCAGTTTTAAGGTTGATACGCAGTATTTT.

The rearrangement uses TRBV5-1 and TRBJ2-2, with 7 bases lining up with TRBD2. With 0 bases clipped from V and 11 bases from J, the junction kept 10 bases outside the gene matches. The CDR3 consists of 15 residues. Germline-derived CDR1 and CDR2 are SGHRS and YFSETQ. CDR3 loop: CASSLVLQRGGELFF. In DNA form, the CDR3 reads TGCGCCAGCAGCTTGGTCCTCCAGCGGGGAGGAGAGCTGTTTTTT.

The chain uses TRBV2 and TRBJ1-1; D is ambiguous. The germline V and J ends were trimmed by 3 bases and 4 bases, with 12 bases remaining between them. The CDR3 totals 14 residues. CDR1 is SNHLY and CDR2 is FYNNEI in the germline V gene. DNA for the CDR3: TGTGCCAGCAGTGAGGGGAGGGCGGGCACTGAAGCTTTCTTT. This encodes CASSEGRAGTEAFF.

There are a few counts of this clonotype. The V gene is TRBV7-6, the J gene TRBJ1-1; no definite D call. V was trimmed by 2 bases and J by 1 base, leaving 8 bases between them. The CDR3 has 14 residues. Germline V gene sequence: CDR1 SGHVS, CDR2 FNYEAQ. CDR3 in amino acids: CASSLIKENTEAFF. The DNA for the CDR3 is TGTGCCAGCAGCTTAATAAAGGAGAACACTGAAGCTTTCTTT.

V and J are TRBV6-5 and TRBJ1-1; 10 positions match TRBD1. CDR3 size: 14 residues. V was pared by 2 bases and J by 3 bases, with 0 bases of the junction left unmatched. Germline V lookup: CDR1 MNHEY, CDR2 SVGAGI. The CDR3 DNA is TGTGCCAGCAGTTACGGGACAGGGGACACTGAAGCTTTCTTT. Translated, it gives CASSYGTGDTEAFF.

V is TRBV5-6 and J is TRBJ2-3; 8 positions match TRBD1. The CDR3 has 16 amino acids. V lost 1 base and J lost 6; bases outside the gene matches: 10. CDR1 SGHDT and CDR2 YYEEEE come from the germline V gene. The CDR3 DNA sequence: TGTGCCAGCAGCTTGTTCAGGGGGCGTAAATCGGATACGCAGTATTTT. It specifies CASSLFRGRKSDTQYF.

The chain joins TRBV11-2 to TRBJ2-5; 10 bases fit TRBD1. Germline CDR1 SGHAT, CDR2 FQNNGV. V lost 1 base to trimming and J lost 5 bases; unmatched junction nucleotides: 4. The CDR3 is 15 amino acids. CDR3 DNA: TGTGCCAGCAGCTTAGTCGGGACAGGGGTGGAGACCCAGTACTTC. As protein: CASSLVGTGVETQYF.

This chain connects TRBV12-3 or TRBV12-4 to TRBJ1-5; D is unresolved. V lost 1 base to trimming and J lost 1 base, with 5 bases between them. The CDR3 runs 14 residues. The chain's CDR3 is CASSLGGSNQPQHF. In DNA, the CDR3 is TGTGCCAGCAGTTTAGGCGGGAGCAATCAGCCCCAGCATTTT.

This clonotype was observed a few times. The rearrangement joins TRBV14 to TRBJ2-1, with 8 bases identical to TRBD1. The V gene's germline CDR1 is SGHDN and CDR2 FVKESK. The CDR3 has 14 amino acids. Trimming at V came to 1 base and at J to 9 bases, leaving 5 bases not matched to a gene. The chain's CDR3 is CASSQAQGAGEQFF. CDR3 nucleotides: TGTGCCAGCAGCCAAGCGCAGGGGGCAGGTGAGCAGTTCTTC. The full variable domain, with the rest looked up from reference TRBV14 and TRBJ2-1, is EAGVTQFPSHSVIEKGQTVTLRCDPISGHDNLYWYRRVMGKEIKFLLHFVKESKQDESGMPNNRFLAERTGGTYSTLKVQPAELEDSGVYFCASSQAQGAGEQFFGPGTRLTVL.

CDR3 in DNA: TGCAGCGTTGTGAGGGGTGAAGCTTTCTTT. It specifies CSVVRGEAFF. V is TRBV29-1 and J is TRBJ1-1; D may be TRBD1 (5 bases). This CDR3 has 10 residues. Per germline, CDR1 SQVTM and CDR2 ANQGSEA. Trimming shortened V by 4 bases and J by 7 bases, and 7 bases separated the two germline ends.

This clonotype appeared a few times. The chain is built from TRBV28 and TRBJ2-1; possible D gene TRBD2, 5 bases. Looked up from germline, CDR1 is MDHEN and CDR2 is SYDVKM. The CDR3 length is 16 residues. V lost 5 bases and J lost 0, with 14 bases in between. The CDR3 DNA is TGTGCCAGCAGTACCTGGACTCGGAGCTCCTACAATGAGCAGTTCTTC. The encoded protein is CASSTWTRSSYNEQFF.

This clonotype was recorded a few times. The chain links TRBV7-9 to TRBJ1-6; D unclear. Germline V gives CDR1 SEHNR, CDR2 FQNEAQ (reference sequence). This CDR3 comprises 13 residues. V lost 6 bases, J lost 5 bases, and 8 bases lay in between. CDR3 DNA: TGTGCCAGCAGAGGACGGAATAATTCACCCCTCCACTTT. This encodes CASRGRNNSPLHF.